The 7 T cell receptor beta chains below were found in one sample sequenced in a study of cytomegalovirus exposure and HLA in healthy donors. The PCR employed 60 Vbeta primers together with 13 Jbeta primers. Using immunoSEQ multiplex PCR, the repertoire was profiled, and TCRdb retains in-frame clones only, with some absent. The sample consists of 150,000 or so clones, just under 80% of them appearing once. Material for sequencing was PBMCs. All receptors come from a man aged 25 to 40 in good health and CMV-seronegative.

The chain joins TRBV6-5 to TRBJ1-1; 8 positions match TRBD1. The junction had 8 bases not matched to a gene; V was cut back by 6 bases and J by 5 bases. CDR3 length: 14 residues. The germline CDR1 and CDR2 sequences are MNHEY and SVGAGI. The CDR3 DNA follows: TGTGCCAGCAGGAGACAGGGGAGGGAAACTGAAGCTTTCTTT. Translated: CASRRQGRETEAFF.

The genes are TRBV28 and TRBJ2-7, with a tentative D call TRBD2 (6 bases). This CDR3 is built from 14 residues. Germline V gene sequence: CDR1 MDHEN, CDR2 SYDVKM. The V and J ends lost 5 bases and 0 bases respectively, with 11 bases between them. CDR3 sequence: CASSTPGSSYEQYF. The CDR3 DNA reads as TGTGCCAGCAGTACCCCCGGGAGCTCCTACGAGCAGTACTTC.

V is TRBV10-3 and J is TRBJ1-5; no definite D call. CDR3 size: 13 residues. Germline V lookup: CDR1 ENHRY, CDR2 SYGVKD. Trimming took off 3 bases at V and 3 bases at J, with 6 bases between the two ends. The CDR3 nucleotides read TGTGCCATCAGTGACCAGGCCAATCAGCCCCAGCATTTT. Protein: CAISDQANQPQHF.

The rearrangement uses TRBV4-3 and TRBJ2-1; D remains unclear. CDR3 size: 17 residues. The germline V gene encodes CDR1 LGHNA and CDR2 YSLEER. The V and J ends lost 0 bases and 12 bases respectively, with 24 bases between them. This CDR3 reads CASSQDRYASRPTRQFF. The CDR3 DNA is TGCGCCAGCAGCCAAGATCGGTACGCCTCGCGGCCCACACGGCAGTTCTTC.

The V call is TRBV5-4, the J call TRBJ2-5, with 12 bases identical to TRBD2. The V and J ends lost 5 bases and 7 bases, in that order; junction bases with no gene match: 12. The germline gives CDR1 SGHNT, CDR2 YYREEE (reference sequence). This CDR3 is built from 16 residues. The CDR3 DNA follows: TGTGCCAGCAGTCCTCGGACTAGCGGGGACGCCACGACCCAGTACTTC. As protein: CASSPRTSGDATTQYF. The variable domain in full, with the rest retrieved from reference TRBV5-4 and TRBJ2-5, is ETGVTQSPTHLIKTRGQQVTLRCSSQSGHNTVSWYQQALGQGPQFIFQYYREEENGRGNFPPRFSGLQFPNYSSELNVNALELDDSALYLCASSPRTSGDATTQYFGPGTRLLVL.

The chain couples TRBV9 to TRBJ2-5, with 8 bases aligning to TRBD2. With 0 bases clipped from V and 5 bases from J, the junction kept 12 bases outside the gene matches. Germline-derived CDR1 and CDR2 are SGDLS and YYNGEE. The CDR3 length is 17 residues. Here the CDR3 DNA reads TGTGCCAGCAGCGTAGAGGGTTTCAGCGGGGGCGGGGAGACCCAGTACTTC. Protein: CASSVEGFSGGGETQYF.

V is TRBV19 and J is TRBJ1-1, with D perhaps matching TRBD1 (6 bases). This CDR3 is built from 16 residues. The germline gives CDR1 LNHDA, CDR2 SQIVND (reference sequence). V lost 3 bases, J lost 0 bases, and 14 bases lay in between. The CDR3 sequence: CASSISARGLNTEAFF. CDR3 coding DNA: TGTGCCAGTAGTATTAGTGCGAGGGGGTTGAACACTGAAGCTTTCTTT.